The rows below give T cell receptor beta chains drawn from one sample of a study of CD8 T cells in Susac syndrome. TCRdb reprocessed the immunoSEQ multiplex PCR reads with MiXCR, giving one entry per CDR3 protein. The sample shows about 150,000 distinct CDR3 sequences, approximately 90% of them seen only once. The sequenced sample consisted of CD4+ T cells from PBMCs. These receptors were collected from a human donor in good health. Each CDR3 is given with its conserved first and last residue. D genes are given only for firm matches. A row's size may be missing; if present it is once, few, many or a size class.

D gene	J gene	clone size	V gene	CDR3 protein	CDR3 DNA
TRBD2	TRBJ2-5	-	TRBV7-9	CASSQGLAGAETQYF	TGTGCCAGCAGCCAGGGACTAGCGGGAGCAGAGACCCAGTACTTC
-	TRBJ1-4	-	TRBV7-2	CASSLAVAGKLFF	TGTGCCAGCAGCTTAGCCGTAGCGGGAAAACTGTTTTTT
-	TRBJ1-5	-	TRBV6-1	CASSEGGGNQPQHF	TGTGCCAGCAGTGAAGGGGGGGGCAATCAGCCCCAGCATTTT
TRBD2	TRBJ2-7	-	TRBV10-3	CAISDYGGGSSYEQYF	TGTGCCATCAGTGATTACGGGGGGGGTTCGTCCTACGAGCAGTACTTC
-	TRBJ1-5	few	TRBV7-9	CASSRDNNQPQHF	TGTGCCAGCAGCCGGGACAACAATCAGCCCCAGCATTTT
TRBD2	TRBJ2-7	-	TRBV29-1	CSANLVGRAGEQYF	TGCAGCGCAAACCTGGTCGGGAGGGCCGGCGAGCAGTACTTC
TRBD2	TRBJ2-5	-	TRBV2	CASSQLAGLETQYF	TGTGCCAGCAGCCAGCTAGCGGGGCTCGAGACCCAGTACTTC
TRBD1	TRBJ1-5	-	TRBV7-9	CASSSQGGGSNQPQHF	TGTGCCAGCAGCTCCCAGGGGGGTGGTAGCAATCAGCCCCAGCATTTT
TRBD1	TRBJ1-2	-	TRBV19	CASSILDRGNYGYTF	TGTGCCAGTAGTATATTGGACAGGGGGAACTATGGCTACACCTTC
-	TRBJ2-2	-	TRBV7-2	CASSLQGANTGELFF	TGTGCCAGCAGCCTACAGGGAGCGAACACCGGGGAGCTGTTTTTT
-	TRBJ2-7	once	TRBV15	CATSARDTLKYEQYF	TGTGCCACCTCTGCTCGGGACACTCTAAAATACGAGCAGTACTTC
-	TRBJ2-3	-	TRBV6-5	CASSPTPSTDTQYF	TGTGCCAGCAGTCCTACCCCTAGCACAGATACGCAGTATTTT
TRBD1	TRBJ1-2	-	TRBV30	CAWARQGYYGYTF	TGTGCCTGGGCCCGACAGGGATACTATGGCTACACCTTC
-	TRBJ1-5	-	TRBV28	CASTVNNQPQHF	TGTGCCAGCACCGTCAACAATCAGCCCCAGCATTTT
-	TRBJ1-2	once	TRBV4-3	CASSQDRGSYGYTF	TGCGCCAGCAGCCAAGATCGAGGGAGCTATGGCTACACCTTC
-	TRBJ2-3	-	TRBV5-6	CASSLRSGRTDTQYF	TGTGCCAGCAGCTTGAGGAGCGGTCGCACAGATACGCAGTATTTT
TRBD1	TRBJ2-5	-	TRBV3-1	CASSLGQGQETHF	TGTGCCAGCAGTCTAGGACAGGGCCAAGAGACCCACTTC
TRBD1	TRBJ2-3	-	TRBV20-1	CSAREGGTTDTQYF	TGCAGTGCTAGAGAAGGGGGCACTACAGATACGCAGTATTTT
-	TRBJ2-6	-	TRBV19	CATARWGHSGANVLTF	TGTGCCACCGCTAGATGGGGACACTCTGGGGCCAACGTCCTGACTTTC
-	TRBJ2-3	few	TRBV19	CASSLQGDTQYF	TGTGCCAGTAGTCTCCAGGGAGATACGCAGTATTTT